This T cell receptor beta chain was profiled in a study of T-cell reconstitution after alpha-beta-depleted transplantation in children. Unique molecular identifiers tagged the TCRbeta library. One entry per CDR3 protein results from TCRdb running MiXCR on the PCR reads. Among about 610,000 distinct CDR3 sequences, roughly a tenth were seen once, and the ten largest hold 4% to 5%. Trimming took off 4 bases at V and 4 bases at J, with 12 bases between the two ends. From germline, CDR1 is ENHRY and CDR2 SYGVKD. The CDR3 spans 14 residues. This specimen consisted of PBMCs from the stem cell graft donor, obtained from the stem cell graft. The sequence derives from a human donor who donated a stem cell graft to a child with acute myeloid leukemia. The rearrangement joins TRBV10-3 to TRBJ2-3, with D possibly TRBD2 on 6 matching bases. The DNA for the CDR3 is TGTGCCATCAGTGGGATAGCGGAACCAGATACGCAGTATTTT. This gives the protein CAISGIAEPDTQYF.